The T cell receptor (beta chain) under discussion was sequenced for a study of cytomegalovirus exposure and HLA in healthy donors. Study as a whole: Most donors, just over 80% of over 300 genotyped, fell in the Caucasian-associated ancestry cluster.

The PCR made use of 60 Vbeta and 13 Jbeta primers. The data were produced by immunoSEQ multiplex PCR, yet TCRdb's version contains in-frame clones alone and is incomplete. The table lists 100,000 to 150,000 clones, about 81% of them singletons, with roughly 9.3% in the top ten. V was trimmed by 5 bases and J by 4 bases, leaving 14 bases between them. From germline, CDR1 is LGHNA and CDR2 YSLEER. The CDR3 sequence is 14 residues long. The receptor was isolated from a woman aged 45-65 years in good health and CMV-seropositive. The rearrangement uses TRBV4-3 and TRBJ1-1, with D tentatively TRBD1 (5 bases). Sample: PBMCs. The CDR3 sequence is CASSTRRTSTEAFF. The CDR3 nucleotides read TGCGCCAGCAGCACCCGTCGGACAAGCACTGAAGCTTTCTTT.